The rows below give T cell receptor beta chains drawn from one sample of a study of cytomegalovirus exposure and HLA in healthy donors. Only in-frame clones appear in the TCRdb table, and some are missing; sequencing was by immunoSEQ multiplex PCR. This table has about 98,000 clones, around 88% appearing once. The specimen was PBMCs. The receptors here all came from a woman between 25 and 40 years old in good health and CMV-seronegative. Each CDR3 is given with its conserved first and last residue. D genes are given only for firm matches. Part of the rows lack a size; the others show once, few, many or a class for expanded clones.

D gene	V gene	J gene	clone size	CDR3 DNA	CDR3 protein
TRBD1	TRBV2	TRBJ2-6	.	TGTGCCAGCAGTGAAAACAGGGGGTTCTCTGGGGCCAACGTCCTGACTTTC	CASSENRGFSGANVLTF
TRBD2	TRBV10-2	TRBJ2-4	.	TGCGCCAGCAGTGAGTCTTTCGGGGGGGTAGCCAAAAACATTCAGTACTTC	CASSESFGGVAKNIQYF
.	TRBV2	TRBJ2-6	.	TGTGCCAGCAGGGCGGACAGCTCTGGGGCCAACGTCCTGACTTTC	CASRADSSGANVLTF
.	TRBV18	TRBJ1-5	.	TGTGCCAGCTCACCCGACCGGACAGCCAGATATAGCAATCAGCCCCAGCATTTT	CASSPDRTARYSNQPQHF
.	TRBV4-3	TRBJ1-4	.	TGCGCCAGCAGCCAAGAGCCAGGGCAAGGGGAAAAACTGTTTTTT	CASSQEPGQGEKLFF
.	TRBV6-5	TRBJ1-3	.	TGTGCCAGCAGGGGTGGGGGGGGAAACACCATATATTTT	CASRGGGGNTIYF
.	TRBV4-1	TRBJ1-2	.	TGCGCCAGCAGCCAGGGATGGCGGGACTATGGCTACACCTTC	CASSQGWRDYGYTF
.	TRBV4-1	TRBJ1-2	.	TGCGCCAGCAGCCCAGGACAGCGCGCATCCTATGGCTACACCTTC	CASSPGQRASYGYTF
TRBD1	TRBV9	TRBJ2-4	once	TGTGCCAGCAGCCCACCCGGACAGGGTGGGAACATTCAGTACTTC	CASSPPGQGGNIQYF
.	TRBV4-1	TRBJ1-2	.	TGCGCCAGCAGCCATAACAGGGAGGGAATCTATGGCTACACCTTC	CASSHNREGIYGYTF
.	TRBV4-3	TRBJ2-1	.	TGCGCCAGCAGCCAAGCGCAGGCAGCTAACAATGAGCAGTTCTTC	CASSQAQAANNEQFF
TRBD2	TRBV2	TRBJ2-2	once	TGTGCCAGCAAGAGCCCAGCGGGAGTGGTCGGGGAGCTGTTTTTT	CASKSPAGVVGELFF
TRBD1	TRBV7-8	TRBJ1-1	.	TGTGCCAGCAGACGGGTTCCGGGACAGGGGCCCTACGGTGAAGCTTTCTTT	CASRRVPGQGPYGEAFF
TRBD1	TRBV5-1	TRBJ2-7	.	TGCGCCAGCAGCCATGGAGGGACAGGGGCCTACGAGCAGTACTTC	CASSHGGTGAYEQYF
.	TRBV6-5	TRBJ1-1	.	TGTGCCAGCACAAAGGGAGGGACCACTGAAGCTTTCTTT	CASTKGGTTEAFF
.	TRBV19	TRBJ2-2	.	TGTGCCAGTAGTCCCTGGGGGGAGTCCCCTACCGGGGAGCTGTTTTTT	CASSPWGESPTGELFF
.	TRBV5-4	TRBJ1-5	once	TGTGCCAGCAGCTGGACACGGGTGGTGGATCAGCCCCAGCATTTT	CASSWTRVVDQPQHF